Ten or more counts support the clone carrying this TCR beta chain. TCRdb independently ran MiXCR on the 5' RACE reads; one entry per CDR3 protein. Of some 67,000 distinct CDR3 sequences in the sample, over 8% were seen once. The V gene's germline CDR1 is ENHRY and CDR2 SYGVKD. CDR3 length: 14 residues. V shed 4 bases and J 2 bases; nucleotides not matched to a gene: 4. These data belong to a study of early T cells in non-severe SARS-CoV-2 infection. Study overall: Sequencing of unsorted whole blood was done on bulk RNA, leaving chains unpaired.

This rearrangement joins TRBV10-3 to TRBJ1-1, with 7 bases fitting TRBD1. The sample here was whole blood, taken at baseline. This clonotype was obtained from an adult who was a healthcare worker with PCR-confirmed SARS-CoV-2 infection or an uninfected control (not recorded which). CDR3 residues: CAISVGTANTEAFF. The CDR3 DNA follows: TGTGCCATCAGTGTTGGGACAGCTAACACTGAAGCTTTCTTT.